This TCR beta chain comes out of a study of siplizumab effects on memory and regulatory T cells. Whole-study results and caveats: Of the alloreactive clones, only a minor fraction mapped to unstimulated subsets. For mappable alloreactive CD4+ clones, the mean Treg-derived fraction was approximately 69% with siplizumab and approximately 27% in controls. Naive T cells appeared more varied than memory cells and looked like key alloresponse contributors.

Worth noting for this clone: The antigen is not known.

Around 9.1 x 10^4 TCR templates per sample were assayed. Produced via immunoSEQ multiplex PCR; TCRdb's table is partial and in-frame only. The sample includes tens of thousands of clones, approximately 94% of them seen just once. The receptor was derived from a human donor in good health. The sequencing sample was made of CD8+ T cells sorted from blood.

The CDR3 DNA follows: TGTGCCAGCGGATGGGCGGGGAAAGAGACCCAGTACTTC. This encodes CASGWAGKETQYF. The chain recombines TRBV27 with TRBJ2-5, with TRBD2 as a possible D gene (6 bases). The CDR3 spans 13 residues. Trimming stripped 8 bases from V and 3 bases from J, with 13 bases between. Germline V gene data show CDR1 as MNHEY and CDR2 as SMNVEV (reference sequence).